Only a few counts were recorded for the clone carrying this TCR beta chain. TCRdb re-analysed the 5' RACE reads in MiXCR, keeping a single row per CDR3 protein. This sample has a few hundred thousand distinct CDR3 sequences; approximately 11% occur once, and the top ten carry approximately 4%. This entry is derived from a study of identical twins. The V gene end was trimmed by 8 bases and the J gene end by 9 bases; junction bases not matched to a gene: 15. Germline CDR1 reads MNHEY; CDR2 reads SVGEGT. The CDR3 contains 15 residues. The same data also went into a second study, on yellow fever vaccine responses in identical twins.

This TCR was recovered from a woman younger than 35 in good health. The chain has TRBV6-2 or TRBV6-3 and TRBJ2-1, with 8 bases aligning to TRBD2. Source material: memory (CD45RO+) T cells sorted from blood. CDR3 sequence (DNA): TGTGCCAGCTTTTCAACGGGAGGGCCACCGGGTGAGCAGTTCTTC. Translated: CASFSTGGPPGEQFF.